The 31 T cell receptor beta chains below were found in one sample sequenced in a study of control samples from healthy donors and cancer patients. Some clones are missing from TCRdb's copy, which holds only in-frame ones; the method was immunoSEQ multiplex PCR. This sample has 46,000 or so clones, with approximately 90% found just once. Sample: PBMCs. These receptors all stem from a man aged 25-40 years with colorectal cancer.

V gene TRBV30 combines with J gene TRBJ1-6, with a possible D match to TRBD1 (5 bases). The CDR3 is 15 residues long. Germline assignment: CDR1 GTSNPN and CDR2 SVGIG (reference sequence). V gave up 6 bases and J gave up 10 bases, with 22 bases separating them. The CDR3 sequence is CACDLSPGFASPLHF. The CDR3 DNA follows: TGTGCCTGCGACCTCTCACCAGGGTTCGCATCACCCCTCCACTTT.

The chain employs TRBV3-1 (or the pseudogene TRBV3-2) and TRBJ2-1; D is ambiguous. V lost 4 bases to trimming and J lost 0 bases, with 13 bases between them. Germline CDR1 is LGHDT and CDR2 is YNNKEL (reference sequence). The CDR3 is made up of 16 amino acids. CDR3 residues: CASSRLYDRSYNEQFF. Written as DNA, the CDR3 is TGTGCCAGCAGCCGACTGTACGACCGCTCCTACAATGAGCAGTTCTTC.

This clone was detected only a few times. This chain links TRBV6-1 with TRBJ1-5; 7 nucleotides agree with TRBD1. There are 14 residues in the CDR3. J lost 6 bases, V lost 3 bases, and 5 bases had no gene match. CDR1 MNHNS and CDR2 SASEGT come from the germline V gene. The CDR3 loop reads CASSDIRGGQPQHF. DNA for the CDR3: TGTGCCAGCAGTGACATCAGGGGGGGTCAGCCCCAGCATTTT.

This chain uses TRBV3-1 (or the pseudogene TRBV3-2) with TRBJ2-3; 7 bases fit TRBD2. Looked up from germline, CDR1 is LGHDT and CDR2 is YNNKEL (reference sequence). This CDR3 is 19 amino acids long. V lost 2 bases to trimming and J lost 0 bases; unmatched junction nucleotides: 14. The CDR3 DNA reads TGTGCCAGCAGCCAACCATGGGCTAGCGGATACGCTAGCACAGATACGCAGTATTTT. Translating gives CASSQPWASGYASTDTQYF.

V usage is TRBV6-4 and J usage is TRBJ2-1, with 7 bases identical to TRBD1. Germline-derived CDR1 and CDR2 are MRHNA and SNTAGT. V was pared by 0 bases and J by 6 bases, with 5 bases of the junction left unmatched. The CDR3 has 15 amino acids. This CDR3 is CASSDSTGSGNEQFF. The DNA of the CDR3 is TGTGCCAGCAGTGACTCGACAGGGAGTGGCAATGAGCAGTTCTTC.

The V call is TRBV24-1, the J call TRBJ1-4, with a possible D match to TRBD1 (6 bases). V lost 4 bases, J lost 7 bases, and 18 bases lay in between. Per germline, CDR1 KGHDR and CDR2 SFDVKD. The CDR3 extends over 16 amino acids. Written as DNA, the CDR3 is TGTGCCACCAGTGACCCGCCCTCCGGGGGCACTGAAAAACTGTTTTTT. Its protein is CATSDPPSGGTEKLFF.

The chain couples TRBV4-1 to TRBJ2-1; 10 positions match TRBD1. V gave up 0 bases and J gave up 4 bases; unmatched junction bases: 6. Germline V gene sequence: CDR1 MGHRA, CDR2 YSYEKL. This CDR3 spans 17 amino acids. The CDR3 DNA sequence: TGCGCCAGCAGCCAAGATGGGGGACAGGGGAGTTACAATGAGCAGTTCTTC. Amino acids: CASSQDGGQGSYNEQFF.

CDR3 bases: TGTGCCAGCTCACCAGTGGGGGACACCCGAGAGCAGTTCTTC. Encoded protein: CASSPVGDTREQFF. The V call is TRBV18, the J call TRBJ2-1; TRBD1 might be the D (6 bases). The germline gives CDR1 KGHSH, CDR2 LQKENI. The germline V and J ends were trimmed by 2 bases and 10 bases, with 15 bases remaining between them. The CDR3 has 14 amino acids. The full variable domain, in which reference TRBV18 and TRBJ2-1 provide the parts outside the CDR3, is NAGVMQNPRHLVRRRGQEARLRCSPMKGHSHVYWYRQLPEEGLKFMVYLQKENIIDESGMPKERFSAEFPKEGPSILRIQQVVRGDSAAYFCASSPVGDTREQFFGPGTRLTVL.

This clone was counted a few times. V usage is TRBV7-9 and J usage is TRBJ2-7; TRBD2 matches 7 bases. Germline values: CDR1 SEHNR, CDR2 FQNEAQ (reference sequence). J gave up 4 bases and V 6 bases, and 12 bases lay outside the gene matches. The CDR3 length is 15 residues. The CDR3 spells CASSSLGLSNYEQYV. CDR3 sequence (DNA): TGTGCCAGCAGTTCTTTGGGACTATCAAATTACGAGCAGTACGTC.

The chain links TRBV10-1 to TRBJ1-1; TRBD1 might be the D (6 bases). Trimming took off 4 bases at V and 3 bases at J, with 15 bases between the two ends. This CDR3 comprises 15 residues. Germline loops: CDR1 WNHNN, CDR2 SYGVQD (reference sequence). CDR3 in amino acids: CASSVGKRGDTEAFF. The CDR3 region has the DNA TGCGCCAGCAGTGTTGGGAAGAGGGGGGACACTGAAGCTTTCTTT.

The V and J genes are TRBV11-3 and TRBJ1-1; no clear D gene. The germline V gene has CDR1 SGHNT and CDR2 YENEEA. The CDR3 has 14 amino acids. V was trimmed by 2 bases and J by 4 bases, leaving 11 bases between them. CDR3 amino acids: CASSLYPGATEAFF. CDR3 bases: TGTGCCAGCAGCTTATACCCAGGAGCCACTGAAGCTTTCTTT.

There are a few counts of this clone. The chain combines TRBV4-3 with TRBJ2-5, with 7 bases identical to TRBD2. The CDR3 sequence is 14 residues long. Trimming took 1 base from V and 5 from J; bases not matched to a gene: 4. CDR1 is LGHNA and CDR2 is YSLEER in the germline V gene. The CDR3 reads CASSQGGGVETQYF. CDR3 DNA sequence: TGCGCCAGCAGCCAAGGGGGGGGTGTGGAGACCCAGTACTTC.

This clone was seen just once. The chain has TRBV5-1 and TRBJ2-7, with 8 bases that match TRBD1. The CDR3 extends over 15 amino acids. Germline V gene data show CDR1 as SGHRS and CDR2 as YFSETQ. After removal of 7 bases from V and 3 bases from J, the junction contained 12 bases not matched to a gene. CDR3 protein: CASPIRTGTDYEQYV. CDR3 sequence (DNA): TGCGCCAGCCCTATCCGGACAGGGACTGACTACGAGCAGTACGTC.

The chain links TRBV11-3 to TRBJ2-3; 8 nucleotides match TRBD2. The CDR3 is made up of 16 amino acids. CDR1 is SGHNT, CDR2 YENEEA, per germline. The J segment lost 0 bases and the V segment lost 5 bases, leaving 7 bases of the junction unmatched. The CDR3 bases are TGTGCCAGCAGCCCGGGGGGGTCGATTAGCACAGATACGCAGTATTTT. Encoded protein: CASSPGGSISTDTQYF.

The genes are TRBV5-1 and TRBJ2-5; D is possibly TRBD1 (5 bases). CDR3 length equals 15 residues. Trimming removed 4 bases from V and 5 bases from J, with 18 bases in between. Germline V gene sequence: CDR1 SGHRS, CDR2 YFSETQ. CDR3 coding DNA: TGCGCCAGCAGCCCTGTTCAGGGTCCTCGGGAGACCCAGTACTTC. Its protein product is CASSPVQGPRETQYF. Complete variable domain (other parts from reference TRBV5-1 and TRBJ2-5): KAGVTQTPRYLIKTRGQQVTLSCSPISGHRSVSWYQQTPGQGLQFLFEYFSETQRNKGNFPGRFSGRQFSNSRSEMNVSTLELGDSALYLCASSPVQGPRETQYFGPGTRLLVL.

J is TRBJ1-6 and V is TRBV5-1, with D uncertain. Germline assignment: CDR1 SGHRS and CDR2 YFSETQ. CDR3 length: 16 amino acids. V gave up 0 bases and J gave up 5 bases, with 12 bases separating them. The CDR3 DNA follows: TGCGCCAGCAGCTTGGTGGCTGGGAAGAATAATTCACCCCTCCACTTT. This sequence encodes CASSLVAGKNNSPLHF.

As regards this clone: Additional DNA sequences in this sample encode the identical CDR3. The CDR3 DNA is TGTGCCTGGAGTGTACAGGGGGATCAGCCCCAGCATTTT. It yields the protein CAWSVQGDQPQHF. This chain uses TRBV30 with TRBJ1-5, with 8 positions matching TRBD1. V gave up 0 bases and J gave up 5 bases; unmatched junction bases: 0. The CDR3 length is 13 residues. Germline loops: CDR1 GTSNPN, CDR2 SVGIG (reference sequence). Full variable domain (rest looked up from reference TRBV30 and TRBJ1-5): SQTIHQWPATLVQPVGSPLSLECTVEGTSNPNLYWYRQAAGRGLQLLFYSVGIGQISSEVPQNLSASRPQDRQFILSSKKLLLSDSGFYLCAWSVQGDQPQHFGDGTRLSIL.

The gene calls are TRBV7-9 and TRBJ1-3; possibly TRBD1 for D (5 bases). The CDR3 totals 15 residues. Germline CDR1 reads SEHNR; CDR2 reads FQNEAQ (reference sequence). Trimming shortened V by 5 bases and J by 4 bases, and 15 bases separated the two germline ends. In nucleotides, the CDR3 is TGTGCCAGCAGCCGCCTGACAGAGGCCGGAAACACCATATATTTT. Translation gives CASSRLTEAGNTIYF.

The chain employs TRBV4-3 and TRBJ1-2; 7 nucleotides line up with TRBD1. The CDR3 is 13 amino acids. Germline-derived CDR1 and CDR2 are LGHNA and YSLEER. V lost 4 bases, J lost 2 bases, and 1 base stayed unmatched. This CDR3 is CASSPTGNYGYTF. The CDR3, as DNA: TGCGCCAGCAGCCCGACAGGGAACTATGGCTACACCTTC.

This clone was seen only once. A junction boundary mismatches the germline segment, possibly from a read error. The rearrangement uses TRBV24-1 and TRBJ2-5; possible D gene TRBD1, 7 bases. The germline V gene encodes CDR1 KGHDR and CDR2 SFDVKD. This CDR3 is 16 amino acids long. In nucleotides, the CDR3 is TGTGCCACCAGTGGTTTGGATACAGGGGAGGCAGAGACCCAGTACTTC. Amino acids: CATSGLDTGEAETQYF.

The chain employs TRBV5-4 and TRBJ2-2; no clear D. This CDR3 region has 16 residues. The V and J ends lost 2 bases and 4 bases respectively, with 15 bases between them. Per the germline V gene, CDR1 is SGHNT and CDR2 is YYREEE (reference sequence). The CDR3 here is CASSFQKPLFTGELFF. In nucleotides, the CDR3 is TGTGCCAGCAGCTTTCAGAAGCCCCTTTTCACCGGGGAGCTGTTTTTT.

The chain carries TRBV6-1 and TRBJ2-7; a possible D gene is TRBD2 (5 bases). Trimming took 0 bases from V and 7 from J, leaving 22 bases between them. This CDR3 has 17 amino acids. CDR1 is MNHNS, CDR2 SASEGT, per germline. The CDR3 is CASSEAAAGYRSGEQYF. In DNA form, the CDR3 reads TGTGCCAGCAGTGAAGCAGCGGCAGGCTACCGCTCTGGGGAGCAGTACTTC.

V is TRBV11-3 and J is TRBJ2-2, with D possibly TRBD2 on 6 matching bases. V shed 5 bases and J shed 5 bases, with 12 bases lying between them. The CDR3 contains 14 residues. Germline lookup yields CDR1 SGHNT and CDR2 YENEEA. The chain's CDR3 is CASSPGTSTGELFF. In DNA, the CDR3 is TGTGCCAGCAGCCCCGGGACTTCAACCGGGGAGCTGTTTTTT.

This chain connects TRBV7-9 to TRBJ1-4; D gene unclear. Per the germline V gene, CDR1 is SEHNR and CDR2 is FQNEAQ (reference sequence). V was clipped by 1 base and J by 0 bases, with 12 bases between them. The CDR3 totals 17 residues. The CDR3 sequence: CASSLGWSSTTNEKLFF. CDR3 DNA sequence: TGTGCCAGCAGCTTAGGGTGGTCGAGCACAACTAATGAAAAACTGTTTTTT.

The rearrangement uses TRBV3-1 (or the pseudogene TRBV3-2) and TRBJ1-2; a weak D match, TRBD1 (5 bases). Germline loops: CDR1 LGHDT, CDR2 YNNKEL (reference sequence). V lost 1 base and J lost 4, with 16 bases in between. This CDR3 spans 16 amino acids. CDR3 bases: TGTGCCAGCAGCCAAGGGACGGGGACTGCCCTCTATGGCTACACCTTC. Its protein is CASSQGTGTALYGYTF.

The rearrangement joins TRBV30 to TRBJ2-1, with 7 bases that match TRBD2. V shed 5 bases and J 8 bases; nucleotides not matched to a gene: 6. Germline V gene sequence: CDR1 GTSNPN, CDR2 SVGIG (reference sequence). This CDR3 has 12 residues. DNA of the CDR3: TGTGCCTGGGGGAGGGGTAGGGATGAGCAGTTCTTC. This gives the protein CAWGRGRDEQFF.

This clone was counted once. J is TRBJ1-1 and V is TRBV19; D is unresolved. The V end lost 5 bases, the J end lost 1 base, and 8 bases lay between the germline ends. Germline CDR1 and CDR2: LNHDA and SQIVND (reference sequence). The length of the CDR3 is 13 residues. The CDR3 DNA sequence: TGTGCCAGTAGTGACGACGGGAACACTGAAGCTTTCTTT. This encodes CASSDDGNTEAFF. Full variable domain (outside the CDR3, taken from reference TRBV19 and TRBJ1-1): DGGITQSPKYLFRKEGQNVTLSCEQNLNHDAMYWYRQDPGQGLRLIYYSQIVNDFQKGDIAEGYSVSREKKESFPLTVTSAQKNPTAFYLCASSDDGNTEAFFGQGTRLTVV.

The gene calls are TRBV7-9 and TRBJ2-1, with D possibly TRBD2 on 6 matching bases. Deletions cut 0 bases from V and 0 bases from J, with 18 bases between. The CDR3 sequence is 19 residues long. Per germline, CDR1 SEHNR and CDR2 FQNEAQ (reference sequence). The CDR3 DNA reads TGTGCCAGCAGCTTAGCGCGGGACTTACCCCCGAGCTCCTACAATGAGCAGTTCTTC. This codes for CASSLARDLPPSSYNEQFF.

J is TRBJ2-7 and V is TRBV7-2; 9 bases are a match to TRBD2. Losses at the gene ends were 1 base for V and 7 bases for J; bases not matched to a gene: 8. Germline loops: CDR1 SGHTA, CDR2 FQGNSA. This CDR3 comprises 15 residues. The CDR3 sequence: CASSLDSGGSREQYF. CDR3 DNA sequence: TGTGCCAGCAGCTTAGATAGCGGGGGTTCTAGGGAGCAGTACTTC.

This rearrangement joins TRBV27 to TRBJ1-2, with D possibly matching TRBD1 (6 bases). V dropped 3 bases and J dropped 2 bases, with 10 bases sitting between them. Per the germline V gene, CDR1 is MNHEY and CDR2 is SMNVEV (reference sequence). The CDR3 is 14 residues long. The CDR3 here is CASSLIGGNYGYTF. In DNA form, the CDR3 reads TGTGCCAGCAGTTTGATAGGGGGAAACTATGGCTACACCTTC.

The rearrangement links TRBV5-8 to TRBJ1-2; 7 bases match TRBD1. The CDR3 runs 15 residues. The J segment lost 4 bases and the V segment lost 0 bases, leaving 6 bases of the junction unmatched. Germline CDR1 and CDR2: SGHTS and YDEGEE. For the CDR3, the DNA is TGTGCCAGCAGCTTGGGGCCGGGACAGATCTATGGCTACACCTTC. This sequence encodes CASSLGPGQIYGYTF.